Listed here are 9 T cell receptor beta chains from one sample, sequenced in a study of regulatory T cells in long-lasting Graves disease. Time point: persistent/refractory GD, antithyroid drugs over 5 years with positive TRAb. The TCR library was made from RNA that had been extracted from PBMCs in TRIzol. In building TCR beta libraries, iRepertoire HTBI primers were used together with Arm-PCR of CDR3 regions. MiXCR, applied by TCRdb to the multiplex PCR reads, yields one record per CDR3 protein. This table holds some 470,000 distinct CDR3 sequences, about a fifth found once. This material consisted of peripheral blood mononuclear cells (PBMCs), taken when the disease was refractory, from a patient treated with antithyroid drugs. The receptors shown here come from a female donor with Graves disease.

This clonotype has more than one count but fewer than ten. The chain is built from TRBV12-3 or TRBV12-4 and TRBJ1-4, with TRBD1 identical over 9 bases. The CDR3 totals 14 residues. The J segment lost 7 bases and the V segment lost 4 bases, leaving 4 bases of the junction unmatched. In DNA form, the CDR3 reads TGTGCCAGCAGTTCCGGGACAGGGAGTGAAAAACTGTTTTTT. This translates into CASSSGTGSEKLFF.

The chain combines TRBV3-1 with TRBJ1-1; D perhaps matches TRBD1 (5 bases). V dropped 0 bases and J dropped 5 bases, with 22 bases sitting between them. The CDR3 runs to 18 residues. Germline loops: CDR1 LGHDT, CDR2 YNNKEL (reference sequence). Here the CDR3 DNA reads TGTGCCAGCAGCCAAGAAGTCATAGGAGGACCCGAGGGGACTGAAGCTTTCTTT. This codes for CASSQEVIGGPEGTEAFF.

This clonotype was seen repeatedly, ten times or more. V gene TRBV19 combines with J gene TRBJ1-2, with 12 bases fitting TRBD1. Germline V gives CDR1 LNHDA, CDR2 SQIVND (reference sequence). Losses at the gene ends were 6 bases for V and 7 bases for J; bases not matched to a gene: 6. There are 14 residues in the CDR3. The CDR3 reads CASSVGQGASGYTF. The CDR3 DNA follows: TGTGCCAGTAGCGTGGGACAGGGGGCAAGTGGCTACACCTTC.

The CDR3 here is CASSIGLAGETQYF. CDR3 DNA sequence: TGTGCCAGTAGTATCGGACTAGCAGGGGAGACCCAGTACTTC. The chain has TRBV19 and TRBJ2-5, with TRBD2 matching 8 bases. Germline assignment: CDR1 LNHDA and CDR2 SQIVND (reference sequence). V trimming: 3 bases; J trimming: 5 bases; junction bases outside the gene matches: 5. The CDR3 extends over 14 amino acids. The full variable domain, with the rest looked up from reference TRBV19 and TRBJ2-5, is DGGITQSPKYLFRKEGQNVTLSCEQNLNHDAMYWYRQDPGQGLRLIYYSQIVNDFQKGDIAEGYSVSREKKESFPLTVTSAQKNPTAFYLCASSIGLAGETQYFGPGTRLLVL.

This clonotype was observed many times. The rearrangement joins TRBV12-3 or TRBV12-4 to TRBJ1-3; D unclear. The CDR3 is 13 amino acids. Trimming cost V 5 bases and J 9 bases, with 14 bases left between them. The CDR3 protein is CASSPGWEGTIYF. In DNA form, the CDR3 reads TGTGCCAGCAGTCCCGGGTGGGAAGGCACCATATATTTT.

This chain connects TRBV25-1 to TRBJ2-7, with 9 positions matching TRBD1. CDR3 length equals 14 residues. From germline, CDR1 is MGHDK and CDR2 SYGVNS. Germline trimming cut 9 bases from V and 4 bases from J; bases unmatched to any gene: 10. CDR3 in amino acids: CASARGQGIYEQYF. The DNA of the CDR3 is TGTGCCAGTGCCCGGGGACAGGGCATTTACGAGCAGTACTTC.

There are many counts of this clonotype. In nucleotides, the CDR3 is TGTGCCAGCAGTTACACGGGGGTAAGCAATCAGCCCCAGCATTTT. Protein sequence: CASSYTGVSNQPQHF. V gene TRBV6-5 combines with J gene TRBJ1-5, with a weak D call TRBD1 (5 bases). The CDR3 is 15 residues long. Germline assignment: CDR1 MNHEY and CDR2 SVGAGI. V shed 2 bases and J shed 1 base, with 9 bases lying between them.

This clonotype has only a few counts. The J gene is TRBJ1-1, the V gene TRBV27; 7 nucleotides line up with TRBD1. J was trimmed by 5 bases and V by 2 bases; bases with no gene match: 2. Germline V lookup: CDR1 MNHEY, CDR2 SMNVEV (reference sequence). The CDR3 runs to 13 residues. The CDR3 region has the DNA TGTGCCAGCAGTTTAGACAGGGTGACTGAAGCTTTCTTT. It specifies CASSLDRVTEAFF.

This clonotype was counted a few times. J is TRBJ1-3 and V is TRBV6-1; no clear D gene. CDR1 is MNHNS and CDR2 is SASEGT in the germline V gene. The CDR3 loop spans 15 amino acids. Trimming took off 6 bases at V and 0 bases at J, with 12 bases between the two ends. DNA of the CDR3: TGTGCCAGCAGCCGAGGTAGCTACTCTGGAAACACCATATATTTT. Protein product: CASSRGSYSGNTIYF.